These 21 T cell receptor delta chains share one sample of origin, sequenced in a study of gamma-delta chains in newborns, infants, children (dated 2019 in TCRdb). Sequencing used an Illumina MiSeq. With CATT, TCRdb called clones again from the public reads; duplicate DNA rows were later joined. The sample table contains about 2,500 delta-chain clones; only one count was recorded for 40% to 55% of them. The top ten clones comprise under 14% of the sample. The specimen was blood, collected at baseline. The receptor source for this set is a child who received the measles vaccine.

This clone turned up a few times. Just one base apart from a much larger clone, this may be a read error. Other nucleotide sequences from this sample produce the same CDR3. This chain joins TRDV2 and TRDJ1; 8 bases match TRDD3. CDR1 GEAIGNYY and CDR2 EKD come from the germline V gene. This CDR3 is built from 16 residues. The CDR3 region is CACDTLGDRYTDKLIF. DNA for the CDR3: TGTGCCTGTGACACCCTGGGGGACCGGTACACCGACAAACTCATCTTT.

The chain carries TRDV1 and TRDJ2; TRDD3 agrees at 12 bases. The CDR3 is 18 amino acids. V lost 3 bases, J lost 3 bases, and 8 bases stayed unmatched. Germline V gene sequence: CDR1 TSWWSYY, CDR2 QGS. The CDR3 here is CALGEGDWGIPVTAQLFF. In nucleotides, the CDR3 is TGTGCTCTTGGGGAGGGAGACTGGGGGATACCTGTGACAGCACAACTCTTCTTT.

This clone ranks as large. This sample includes further DNA sequences coding for the same CDR3. The V gene is TRAV29/DV5, the J gene TRDJ2; 12 positions match TRDD3. CDR1 is NSMFDY, CDR2 ISSIKDK, per germline. This CDR3 has 21 residues. V lost 2 bases and J lost 1; bases outside the gene matches: 18. CDR3 bases: TGTGCAGCAAGTGTTCCTACCTCTACTGGGGGATACAAGGTTTTGACAGCACAACTCTTCTTT. Translation gives CAASVPTSTGGYKVLTAQLFF.

In regard to this clone: Additional DNA sequences in this sample encode the identical CDR3. The rearrangement uses TRDV3 and TRDJ1, with D possibly TRDD3 on 5 matching bases. The CDR3 runs to 19 residues. Germline V CDR1 and CDR2: TVYSNPD, GDNSRS (reference sequence). This chain's CDR3 is CAVQFENDNTEEYTDKLIF. DNA for the CDR3: TGTGCAGTTCAGTTCGAAAATGATAATACGGAGGAATACACCGATAAACTCATCTTT.

This clone came up a few times. Other nucleotide sequences from this sample produce the same CDR3. The chain employs TRDV1 and TRDJ1; 10 bases fit TRDD3. The junction had 24 bases not matched to a gene; V was cut back by 5 bases and J by 0 bases. CDR3 length equals 22 residues. Germline V lookup: CDR1 TSWWSYY, CDR2 QGS. The CDR3 DNA is TGTGCTCTTGGGAACCAAGGGCGTGTTCTGGACTGGGGGATCCCGTACACCGATAAACTCATCTTT. It codes for CALGNQGRVLDWGIPYTDKLIF.

This clone has a handful of counts. The chain joins TRDV1 to TRDJ1; unclear D gene. Germline assignment: CDR1 TSWWSYY and CDR2 QGS. The CDR3 runs to 16 residues. Trimming cost V 3 bases and J 5 bases, with 19 bases left between them. CDR3 coding DNA: TGTGCTCTTGGGGATTTAGACGCCGAGAACCAGGATAAACTCATCTTT. Translation gives CALGDLDAENQDKLIF.

In the case of this clone: This may come from a read error, since a much larger clone is one base off. The chain couples TRDV1 to TRDJ3; D gene unclear. Germline values: CDR1 TSWWSYY, CDR2 QGS. This CDR3 is 17 amino acids long. Trimming removed 0 bases from V and 0 bases from J, with 6 bases in between. The CDR3 DNA is TGTGCTCTTGGGGAACTCTATAGCTCCTGGGACACCCGACAGATGTTTTTC. Its translation is CALGELYSSWDTRQMFF.

This clone appeared a few times. This chain uses TRDV1 with TRDJ1; D is perhaps TRDD3 (7 bases). V lost 2 bases to trimming and J lost 0 bases, with 31 bases between them. The CDR3 consists of 22 residues. Germline V gene data show CDR1 as TSWWSYY and CDR2 as QGS. For the CDR3, the DNA is TGTGCTCTTGGGGAAATTTATGTCCTACTCCTGGGGGCCGCCTTGTACACCGATAAACTCATCTTT. This gives the protein CALGEIYVLLLGAALYTDKLIF.

As regards this clone: A read error may be the cause here, since a much bigger clone is one base away. The J gene is TRDJ1, the V gene TRDV1, with TRDD3 as a possible D gene (5 bases). The CDR3 length is 19 residues. Germline V lookup: CDR1 TSWWSYY, CDR2 QGS. Here the CDR3 reads CAHGVYLYWFRESTDKLIF. The CDR3 region has the DNA TGTGCTCATGGGGTTTACCTGTACTGGTTCCGCGAATCCACCGATAAACTCATCTTT.

This clone is judged medium-sized. V usage is TRDV1 and J usage is TRDJ3; D gene ambiguous. This CDR3 is built from 22 residues. Trimming shortened V by 5 bases and J by 0 bases, and 26 bases separated the two germline ends. Per the germline V gene, CDR1 is TSWWSYY and CDR2 is QGS. Here the CDR3 reads CALGSTTKIGPRGSWDTRQMFF. CDR3 DNA: TGTGCTCTTGGGTCGACTACGAAAATCGGTCCGAGGGGCTCCTGGGACACCCGACAGATGTTTTTC.

In this sample, this clone is medium-sized. The chain recombines TRDV3 with TRDJ1, with 9 bases identical to TRDD2. The CDR3 consists of 16 residues. The junction had 10 bases not matched to a gene; V was cut back by 2 bases and J by 0 bases. Germline CDR1 is TVYSNPD and CDR2 is GDNSRS (reference sequence). For the CDR3, the DNA is TGTGCCTTTCGGCCTTCCTACTGGGGTGACACCGATAAACTCATCTTT. Translation: CAFRPSYWGDTDKLIF.

Regarding this clone: This likely traces to a read error, being one base from a far larger clone. The chain couples TRDV2 to TRDJ1, with 11 bases matching TRDD3. The CDR3 totals 17 residues. Germline CDR1 GEAIGNYY, CDR2 EKD. The ends lost 1 base at V and 7 bases at J; junction bases unmatched: 13. The CDR3 sequence is CACDTLRLGDKEGKLIF. CDR3 in DNA: TGTGCCTGTGACACGCTTAGACTGGGGGATAAAGAGGGTAAACTCATCTTT.

J is TRDJ1 and V is TRDV1; 9 bases line up with TRDD3. The length of the CDR3 is 21 residues. The germline V gene has CDR1 TSWWSYY and CDR2 QGS. After removal of 0 bases from V and 8 bases from J, the junction contained 25 bases not matched to a gene. The CDR3 is CALGELGPSTYWGKDIGKLIF. The CDR3, as DNA: TGTGCTCTTGGGGAACTAGGCCCAAGCACTTACTGGGGGAAAGATATAGGGAAACTCATCTTT.

Only a few counts were recorded for this clone. This sequence joins TRDV3 and TRDJ3; 7 bases line up with TRDD2. CDR3 length: 18 amino acids. Losses at the gene ends were 5 bases for V and 2 bases for J; bases not matched to a gene: 15. Germline CDR1 and CDR2: TVYSNPD and GDNSRS (reference sequence). CDR3 residues: CAHNSLPPFPWDTRQMFF. For the CDR3, the DNA is TGTGCCCACAACAGCCTTCCTCCTTTCCCCTGGGACACCCGACAGATGTTTTTC.

This clone was counted once. This chain joins TRDV1 and TRDJ1; possible D gene TRDD2, 5 bases. This CDR3 has 18 amino acids. V was pared by 3 bases and J by 9 bases, with 29 bases between. Germline CDR1 and CDR2: TSWWSYY and QGS. CDR3 amino acids: CALGEGIMIFPTPSELIF. DNA of the CDR3: TGTGCTCTTGGGGAGGGAATAATGATTTTCCCTACACCGAGTGAACTCATCTTT.

The V call is TRDV2, the J call TRDJ1, with D perhaps matching TRDD3 (5 bases). V was cut by 0 bases and J by 7 bases, with 17 bases left in between. The length of the CDR3 is 15 residues. The germline gives CDR1 GEAIGNYY, CDR2 EKD. The CDR3 DNA reads TGTGCCTGTGACACCCACGAACGCGGGGAACGTAAACTCATCTTT. Its protein is CACDTHERGERKLIF.

A note on this clone: A much larger clone is a single base away; this may be a read error. The chain couples TRDV2 to TRDJ1; 10 bases are shared with TRDD3. CDR1 is GEAIGNYY and CDR2 is EKD in the germline V gene. The CDR3 extends over 15 amino acids. V was pared by 3 bases and J by 3 bases, with 6 bases of the junction left unmatched. CDR3 coding DNA: TGTGCCTGTGACGTACTGGGGGATGAGCCCGATAAACTCATCTTT. Amino acid sequence: CACDVLGDEPDKLIF.

This chain uses TRDV1 with TRDJ1; 7 bases are a match to TRDD3. This CDR3 has 17 residues. Per germline, CDR1 TSWWSYY and CDR2 QGS. V was pared by 6 bases and J by 4 bases, with 17 bases of the junction left unmatched. This chain's CDR3 is CALGLTYVTGDHDKLIF. As DNA, the CDR3 is TGTGCTCTTGGACTCACCTACGTTACTGGGGACCACGATAAACTCATCTTT.

Concerning this clone itself: Being one base from a much bigger clone, this may be a read error. Different DNA sequences within this sample yield the same CDR3. J is TRDJ3 and V is TRDV1; possibly TRDD3 for D (6 bases). Between the trimmed V and J ends, which lost 4 bases and 2 bases, there was a span of 12 bases. From germline, CDR1 is TSWWSYY and CDR2 QGS. This CDR3 has 17 amino acids. CDR3: CALGAWGLAWDTRQMFF. Here the CDR3 DNA reads TGTGCTCTTGGGGCTTGGGGGCTAGCCTGGGACACCCGACAGATGTTTTTC.

This clone showed up just a few times. The CDR3 reads CALGELGLLFSYTDKLIF. Here the CDR3 DNA reads TGTGCTCTTGGGGAACTAGGGCTTTTGTTCTCGTACACCGATAAACTCATCTTT. The chain has TRDV1 and TRDJ1; D uncertain. Trimming removed 0 bases at V and 0 bases at J, with 17 bases between. The length of the CDR3 is 18 residues. CDR1 is TSWWSYY, CDR2 QGS, per germline.

This clone was counted a few times. V usage is TRDV1 and J usage is TRDJ1; weak D call: TRDD3 (8 bases). V lost 4 bases, J lost 0 bases, and 51 bases lay in between. The CDR3 extends over 28 amino acids. Germline CDR1 reads TSWWSYY; CDR2 reads QGS. The CDR3 coding sequence is TGTGCTCTTGGGGTTAAGCCTTCCTCTTCCAAGGTCGCGTTTGGAAGTACTGGGGGCCCCGTGTACACCGATAAACTCATCTTT. Protein: CALGVKPSSSKVAFGSTGGPVYTDKLIF.